This TCR beta chain was retrieved from a study of blood T cells in healthy people across ages. This clonotype has a count of ten or more. Each sample had at least 6 million PBMCs isolated. Per the germline V gene, CDR1 is SGHRS and CDR2 is YFSETQ. V lost 3 bases, J lost 5 bases, and 12 bases lay in between. This CDR3 region has 14 residues. It was with a sample-barcoded 5' primer and a J-beta primer mix that a second PCR of about 7 to 12 cycles was run. A single record per CDR3 protein comes from TCRdb applying MiXCR to the 5' RACE reads. The sample includes more than 550,000 distinct CDR3 sequences, 20% to 25% of them seen just once.

The V gene is TRBV5-1, the J gene TRBJ2-1; D perhaps matches TRBD2 (5 bases). Sequences were obtained from blood. The TCR originated in a man between 65 and 85 years old in good health. CDR3 bases: TGCGCCAGCAGCTCTACTAGTCCCCACAATGAGCAGTTCTTC. It is translated as CASSSTSPHNEQFF.